This TCR beta chain was identified during a study of T cell responses to AZD1222 COVID-19 vaccine. Assay: immunoSEQ multiplex PCR; the TCRdb copy retains only in-frame clones and omits some. This sample carries some 30,000 clones, 89% of them seen once, and the ten largest clones take over 1%. Sequences were derived from peripheral blood, sampled on day 0 of AZD1222 vaccination. This sequence originates from an adult in good health.

CDR3 sequence: CASSPHWSSGRVYEQFF. The DNA of the CDR3 is TGTGCCAGCAGTCCCCATTGGAGTAGCGGGAGAGTCTATGAGCAGTTCTTC. The chain uses TRBV7-9 and TRBJ2-1, with 9 bases matching TRBD2. Germline V lookup: CDR1 SEHNR, CDR2 FQNEAQ (reference sequence). The V segment lost 6 bases and the J segment 8 bases; nucleotides outside the gene matches: 17. The CDR3 runs 17 residues.